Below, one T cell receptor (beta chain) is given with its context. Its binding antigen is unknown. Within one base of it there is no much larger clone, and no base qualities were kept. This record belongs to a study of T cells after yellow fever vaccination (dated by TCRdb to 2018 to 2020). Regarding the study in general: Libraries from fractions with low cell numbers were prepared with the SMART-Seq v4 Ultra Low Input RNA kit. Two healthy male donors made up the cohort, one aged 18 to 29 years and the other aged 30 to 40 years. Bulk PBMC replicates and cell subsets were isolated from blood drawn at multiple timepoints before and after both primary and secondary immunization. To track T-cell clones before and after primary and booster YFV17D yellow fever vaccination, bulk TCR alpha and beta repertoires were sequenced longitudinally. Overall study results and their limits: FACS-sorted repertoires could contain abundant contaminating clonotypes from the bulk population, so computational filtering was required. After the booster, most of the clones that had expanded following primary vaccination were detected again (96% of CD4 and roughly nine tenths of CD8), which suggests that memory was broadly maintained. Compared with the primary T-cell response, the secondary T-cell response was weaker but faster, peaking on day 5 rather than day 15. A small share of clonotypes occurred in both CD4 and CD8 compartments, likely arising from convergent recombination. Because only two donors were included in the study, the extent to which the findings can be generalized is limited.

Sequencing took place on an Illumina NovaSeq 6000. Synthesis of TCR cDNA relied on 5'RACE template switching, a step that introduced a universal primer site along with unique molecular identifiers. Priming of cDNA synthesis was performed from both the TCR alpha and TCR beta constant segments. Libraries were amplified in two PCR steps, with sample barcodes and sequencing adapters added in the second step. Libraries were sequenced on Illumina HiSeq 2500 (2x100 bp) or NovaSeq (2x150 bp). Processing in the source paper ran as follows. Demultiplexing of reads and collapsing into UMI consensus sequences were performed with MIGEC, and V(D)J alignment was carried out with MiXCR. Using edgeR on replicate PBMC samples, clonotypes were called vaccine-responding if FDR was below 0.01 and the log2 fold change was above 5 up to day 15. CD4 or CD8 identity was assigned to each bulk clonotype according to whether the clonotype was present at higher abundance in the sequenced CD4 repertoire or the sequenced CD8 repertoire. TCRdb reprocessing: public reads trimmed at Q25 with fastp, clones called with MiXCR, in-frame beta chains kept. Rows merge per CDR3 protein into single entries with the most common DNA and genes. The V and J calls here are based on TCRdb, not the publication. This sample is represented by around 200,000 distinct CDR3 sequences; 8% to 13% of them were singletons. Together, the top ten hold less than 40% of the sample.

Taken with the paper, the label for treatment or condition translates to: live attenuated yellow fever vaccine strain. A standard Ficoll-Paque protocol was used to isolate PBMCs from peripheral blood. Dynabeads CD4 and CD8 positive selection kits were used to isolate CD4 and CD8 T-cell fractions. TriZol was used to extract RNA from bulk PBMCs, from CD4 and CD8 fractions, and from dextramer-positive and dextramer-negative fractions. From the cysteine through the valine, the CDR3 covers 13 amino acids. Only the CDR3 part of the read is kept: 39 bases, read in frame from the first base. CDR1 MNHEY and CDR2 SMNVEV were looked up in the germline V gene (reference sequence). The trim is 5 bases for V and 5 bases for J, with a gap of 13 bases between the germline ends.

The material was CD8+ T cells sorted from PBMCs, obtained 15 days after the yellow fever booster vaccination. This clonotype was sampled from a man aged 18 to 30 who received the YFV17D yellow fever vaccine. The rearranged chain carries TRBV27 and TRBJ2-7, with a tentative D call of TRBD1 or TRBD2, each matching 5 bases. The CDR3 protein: CASSPRGRHEQYV. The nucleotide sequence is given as TGTGCCAGCAGTCCCCGGGGCAGGCACGAGCAGTACGTC.